The 30 T cell receptor beta chains given below trace back to one sample, sequenced in a study of Tregs in tolerant kidney transplant recipients. TCRdb keeps only in-frame clones here, not all; method: immunoSEQ multiplex PCR. The repertoire holds about 240,000 clones, with roughly 80% as singletons. The sequencing input was CD4+ T cells from blood. Source of these receptors: a human donor in good health.

The genes are TRBV7-9 and TRBJ1-4; the D gene is possibly TRBD1 (6 bases). The CDR3 is made up of 16 amino acids. CDR1 is SEHNR, CDR2 FQNEAQ, per germline (reference sequence). Deletions cut 6 bases from V and 4 bases from J, with 18 bases between. Here the CDR3 reads CASSHPNRVGNEKLFF. The CDR3 DNA sequence: TGTGCCAGCAGTCACCCTAACAGGGTGGGTAATGAAAAACTGTTTTTT.

This clone showed up just once. Other nucleotide sequences from this sample produce the same CDR3. The gene calls are TRBV13 and TRBJ1-4, with D possibly matching TRBD1 (5 bases). The CDR3 is 16 residues long. Trimming removed 4 bases from V and 8 bases from J, with 20 bases in between. Germline lookup yields CDR1 PRHDT and CDR2 FYEKMQ (reference sequence). The DNA for the CDR3 is TGTGCCAGCAGCTCCCCATTTTTGGGGCGGGAGGAAAAACTGTTTTTT. This codes for CASSSPFLGREEKLFF.

This chain links TRBV4-2 with TRBJ2-1; 9 bases align to TRBD2. Germline lookup yields CDR1 LGHNA and CDR2 YNFKEQ. The CDR3 is 18 residues long. The ends lost 3 bases at V and 0 bases at J; junction bases unmatched: 9. The CDR3 nucleotides read TGTGCCAGCAGCCATGCCCCAGGACTAGCGACCTCCTACAATGAGCAGTTCTTC. The encoded protein is CASSHAPGLATSYNEQFF.

The gene calls are TRBV5-1 and TRBJ1-1; TRBD1 might be the D (5 bases). The germline V gene has CDR1 SGHRS and CDR2 YFSETQ. V lost 6 bases and J lost 0, with 15 bases in between. CDR3 length: 15 residues. The CDR3 sequence is CASKFFGGLNTEAFF. In DNA, the CDR3 is TGCGCCAGCAAGTTTTTCGGGGGATTGAACACTGAAGCTTTCTTT.

The CDR3 nucleotides read TGCGCCAGCAGCCAAGATGCAGCCTCAGCTTTCTTT. It codes for CASSQDAASAFF. The rearrangement links TRBV4-1 to TRBJ1-1; D uncertain. CDR3 length equals 12 residues. The ends were cut back, 0 bases at V and 10 bases at J, with 9 bases in the middle. In germline, CDR1 is MGHRA, CDR2 YSYEKL.

The chain links TRBV18 to TRBJ2-2; 9 bases line up with TRBD2. Per the germline V gene, CDR1 is KGHSH and CDR2 is LQKENI. The CDR3 loop spans 16 amino acids. Trimming cost V 2 bases and J 5 bases; bases outside gene matches: 6. In DNA form, the CDR3 reads TGTGCCAGCTCACCAGTGACTAGCGGAGGGACCGGGGAGCTGTTTTTT. This codes for CASSPVTSGGTGELFF.

This clone was seen more than once but under ten times. The rearrangement uses TRBV2 and TRBJ2-6; TRBD1 agrees at 10 bases. The germline gives CDR1 SNHLY, CDR2 FYNNEI. Trimming removed 8 bases from V and 2 bases from J; junction bases left unmatched: 3. This CDR3 region has 15 residues. CDR3 bases: TGTGCCAGCTCGGGACAGGGGACTGGGGCCAACGTCCTGACTTTC. It specifies CASSGQGTGANVLTF.

The chain carries TRBV6-5 and TRBJ1-1, with a weak D call TRBD1 (5 bases). There are 14 residues in the CDR3. Germline CDR1 and CDR2: MNHEY and SVGAGI. Deletions cut 6 bases from V and 1 base from J, with 12 bases between. CDR3 in DNA: TGTGCCAGCAGGCCTGGGGCAGGGAACACTGAAGCTTTCTTT. This translates into CASRPGAGNTEAFF.

The chain recombines TRBV6-6 with TRBJ1-5, with D perhaps matching TRBD1 (6 bases). Trimming took off 6 bases at V and 6 bases at J, with 12 bases between the two ends. The CDR3 sequence is 13 residues long. The germline V gene has CDR1 MNHNY and CDR2 SVGAGI (reference sequence). The DNA of the CDR3 is TGTGCCAGCAGCCCGGGGGCGGTTCAGCCCCAGCATTTT. The encoded protein is CASSPGAVQPQHF.

This clone was found a few times. The V and J genes are TRBV5-1 and TRBJ1-1, with no clear D. Trimming took 4 bases from V and 1 from J, leaving 8 bases between them. Germline CDR1 is SGHRS and CDR2 is YFSETQ. This CDR3 is built from 13 residues. The DNA of the CDR3 is TGCGCCAGCAGCCGTGACCCGAACACTGAAGCTTTCTTT. Residues: CASSRDPNTEAFF.

The V and J genes are TRBV4-1 and TRBJ2-6; a weak D match, TRBD1 (6 bases). Germline V gene sequence: CDR1 MGHRA, CDR2 YSYEKL. The CDR3 extends over 15 amino acids. The V end was cut by 2 bases, the J end by 4 bases, with 9 bases between. The CDR3 nucleotides are TGCGCCAGCAGCCAAAGAGGGACAGGGGCCAACGTCCTGACTTTC. It yields the protein CASSQRGTGANVLTF.

The chain employs TRBV4-1 and TRBJ1-5; D might be TRBD1 (5 bases). This CDR3 contains 13 residues. V was trimmed by 1 base and J by 6 bases, leaving 7 bases between them. Germline values: CDR1 MGHRA, CDR2 YSYEKL. CDR3 in amino acids: CASSQGGFQPQHF. The CDR3 DNA is TGCGCCAGCAGCCAAGGGGGGTTTCAGCCCCAGCATTTT.

V is TRBV6-5 and J is TRBJ2-1; D remains ambiguous. Germline V gene sequence: CDR1 MNHEY, CDR2 SVGAGI. CDR3 length: 16 amino acids. V was shortened by 2 bases and J by 10 bases, with 21 bases between the two germline ends. The DNA for the CDR3 is TGTGCCAGCAGTTACCCTCCTAAGGGTGGTCAAGTAGAGCAGTTCTTC. This gives the protein CASSYPPKGGQVEQFF.

This chain joins TRBV4-2 and TRBJ2-2, with D perhaps matching TRBD2 (5 bases). CDR3 length: 14 residues. Germline V gives CDR1 LGHNA, CDR2 YNFKEQ. The V gene lost 9 bases and the J gene lost 1 base, with 12 bases spanning the gap. The CDR3 sequence: CASTRAQNTGELFF. The CDR3 bases are TGTGCCAGTACGAGGGCACAGAACACCGGGGAGCTGTTTTTT.

The chain carries TRBV19 and TRBJ2-7, with D perhaps TRBD1 (5 bases). The CDR3 is 14 amino acids. V was cut by 5 bases and J by 3 bases, with 14 bases left in between. Germline CDR1 LNHDA, CDR2 SQIVND (reference sequence). CDR3 DNA sequence: TGTGCCAGTAGTCGGGTAGGGGTAATCTACGAGCAGTACTTC. Translation: CASSRVGVIYEQYF. Looking up the rest from reference TRBV19 and TRBJ2-7 gives the full variable domain: DGGITQSPKYLFRKEGQNVTLSCEQNLNHDAMYWYRQDPGQGLRLIYYSQIVNDFQKGDIAEGYSVSREKKESFPLTVTSAQKNPTAFYLCASSRVGVIYEQYFGPGTRLTVT.

V usage is TRBV4-1 and J usage is TRBJ2-1, with unresolved D. V shed 3 bases and J shed 5 bases, with 11 bases lying between them. This CDR3 contains 14 residues. In germline, CDR1 is MGHRA, CDR2 YSYEKL. The CDR3 nucleotides are TGCGCCAGCAGCCACCGCGGCGAGGACAATGAGCAGTTCTTC. Encoded protein: CASSHRGEDNEQFF.

This clone came up once. The rearrangement links TRBV11-2 to TRBJ2-1; D is ambiguous. This CDR3 region has 14 residues. Trimming removed 4 bases at V and 9 bases at J, with 16 bases between. Germline CDR1 reads SGHAT; CDR2 reads FQNNGV. CDR3 in amino acids: CASSSRLQHVEQFF. DNA of the CDR3: TGTGCCAGCAGCTCCAGGCTCCAACACGTTGAGCAGTTCTTC.

This clone was seen only once. The CDR3 ends on some other residue instead of the conserved phenylalanine or tryptophan, so this is likely a read error. The limits of the CDR3 on the DNA are not certain, so only TCRdb's listed CDR3 is given. The V call is TRBV11-2, the J call TRBJ1-2. Germline loops: CDR1 SGHAT, CDR2 FQNNGV. Termini included, the CDR3 measures 12 amino acids. The CDR3 is CASSRDPGRISS.

The chain recombines TRBV5-1 with TRBJ2-1; 9 bases line up with TRBD2. Trimming at V came to 0 bases and at J to 7 bases, leaving 2 bases not matched to a gene. The CDR3 runs to 14 residues. CDR1 is SGHRS, CDR2 YFSETQ, per germline. The CDR3 DNA is TGCGCCAGCAGCTTGGTAGCGGGGGTAAATGAGCAGTTCTTC. Amino acid sequence: CASSLVAGVNEQFF.

The genes are TRBV5-1 and TRBJ2-5; 9 bases align to TRBD1. Losses at the gene ends were 4 bases for V and 6 bases for J; bases not matched to a gene: 10. Per germline, CDR1 SGHRS and CDR2 YFSETQ. This CDR3 contains 15 residues. DNA for the CDR3: TGCGCCAGCAGCGCCTTACAGGGGGCCGGGAAGACCCAGTACTTC. Amino acid sequence: CASSALQGAGKTQYF.

The J gene is TRBJ2-7, the V gene TRBV7-9; TRBD1 matches 9 bases. The germline gives CDR1 SEHNR, CDR2 FQNEAQ (reference sequence). The V gene end was trimmed by 5 bases and the J gene end by 2 bases; junction bases not matched to a gene: 4. The CDR3 totals 14 residues. CDR3 residues: CASSHGTGPYEQYF. The CDR3, as DNA: TGTGCCAGCAGCCATGGGACAGGGCCCTACGAGCAGTACTTC.

The gene calls are TRBV28 and TRBJ1-3; D is uncertain. Per germline, CDR1 MDHEN and CDR2 SYDVKM. Between the trimmed V and J ends, which lost 11 bases and 7 bases, there was a span of 15 bases. This CDR3 comprises 12 residues. CDR3 nucleotide sequence: TGTGCCTCGGGAGGGCTAGGTAACACCATATATTTT. Translating gives CASGGLGNTIYF. Combining the CDR3 with reference TRBV28 and TRBJ1-3 gives the whole variable domain DVKVTQSSRYLVKRTGEKVFLECVQDMDHENMFWYRQDPGLGLRLIYFSYDVKMKEKGDIPEGYSVSREKKERFSLILESASTNQTSMYLCASGGLGNTIYFGEGSWLTVV.

The V call is TRBV5-1, the J call TRBJ2-7, with D uncertain. V lost 4 bases, J lost 2 bases, and 16 bases lay in between. The germline V gene encodes CDR1 SGHRS and CDR2 YFSETQ. The CDR3 has 15 residues. The CDR3 sequence: CASSIIADGTYEQYF. The CDR3 DNA reads as TGCGCCAGCAGCATTATTGCGGACGGAACCTACGAGCAGTACTTC.

This chain joins TRBV6-5 and TRBJ2-3, with 14 bases fitting TRBD2. Germline lookup yields CDR1 MNHEY and CDR2 SVGAGI. J lost 6 bases, V lost 4 bases, and 6 bases had no gene match. The CDR3 has 16 amino acids. CDR3 region: CASSSGTSGGWDTQYF. CDR3 nucleotide sequence: TGTGCCAGCAGTTCTGGGACTAGCGGGGGATGGGATACGCAGTATTTT.

This chain connects TRBV19 to TRBJ2-1; 14 nucleotides agree with TRBD2. Germline lookup yields CDR1 LNHDA and CDR2 SQIVND (reference sequence). The CDR3 extends over 16 amino acids. V gave up 3 bases and J gave up 8 bases; unmatched junction bases: 6. In nucleotides, the CDR3 is TGTGCCAGTAGTATCACGGGACTAGCGGGAGCCGATGAGCAGTTCTTC. Protein: CASSITGLAGADEQFF.

The chain carries TRBV7-3 and TRBJ2-7, with D perhaps matching TRBD1 (6 bases). CDR1 SGHTA and CDR2 FQGTGA come from the germline V gene. The CDR3 has 14 residues. Trimming took off 0 bases at V and 7 bases at J, with 13 bases between the two ends. This CDR3 reads CASSLTSLQGEQYF. The CDR3 DNA reads as TGTGCCAGCAGCTTAACGAGTTTACAGGGTGAGCAGTACTTC.

To note about this clone: An end of the junction differs from the germline gene, which may be a read error. The chain employs TRBV7-3 and TRBJ1-6; no clear D gene. Germline V gene sequence: CDR1 SGHTA, CDR2 FQGTGA. This CDR3 is built from 13 residues. This CDR3 is CASSVTPGSPLHF. DNA of the CDR3: TGTGCCAGCAGCGTAACGCCCGGTTCACCCCTCCACTTT.

The J gene is TRBJ2-1, the V gene TRBV7-6; 11 nucleotides line up with TRBD2. The J segment lost 0 bases and the V segment lost 5 bases, leaving 3 bases of the junction unmatched. Germline CDR1 reads SGHVS; CDR2 reads FNYEAQ. This CDR3 spans 16 amino acids. The CDR3 protein is CASSLTSGGSYNEQFF. CDR3 DNA: TGTGCCAGCAGCCTTACTAGCGGGGGCTCCTACAATGAGCAGTTCTTC.

The rearrangement joins TRBV7-9 to TRBJ1-6; 9 bases line up with TRBD1. Trimming removed 7 bases from V and 7 bases from J; junction bases left unmatched: 5. This CDR3 spans 14 amino acids. The germline V gene encodes CDR1 SEHNR and CDR2 FQNEAQ (reference sequence). The CDR3 DNA reads as TGTGCCAGCAACTCCGGGACAGGGAATTCACCCCTCCACTTT. Translating it yields CASNSGTGNSPLHF.

CDR3 sequence: CASSKQGSYGYTF. CDR3 DNA: TGTGCCAGCAGCAAACAGGGCTCCTATGGCTACACCTTC. This chain links TRBV6-4 with TRBJ1-2; the D gene is possibly TRBD1 (6 bases). The V gene lost 6 bases and the J gene lost 4 bases, with 12 bases spanning the gap. The germline CDR1 and CDR2 sequences are MRHNA and SNTAGT. The CDR3 sequence is 13 residues long.